This record looks at one T cell receptor (beta chain) sequence and its context. Within the sample, other DNA sequences also encode this same CDR3. The CDR3 is made up of 15 amino acids. Germline V gene lookup returns CDR1 SGHRS and CDR2 YFSETQ. The junction had 6 bases not matched to a gene; V was cut back by 2 bases and J by 5 bases. This sample stems from a study of blood T cell repertoires in COVID-19. Study context: Material from acute and convalescent COVID-19 was sourced from the United States, Italy and Spain.

Sequencing was performed with immunoSEQ multiplex PCR; in TCRdb, only in-frame clones are kept and a portion is missing. This table holds about 160,000 clones, around 81% found once. Membership in each cohort depended on participant-reported clinical history. Two negative PCRs, clearance, or symptom resolution had been documented for recovered Cohort 3 donors. This sequence originates from a man aged 35-49 years who had recovered from COVID-19. The sequencing sample was made of PBMCs or T cells enriched from blood (not recorded which). The chain carries TRBV5-1 and TRBJ2-1; TRBD1 agrees at 8 bases. CDR3 residues: CASSFTDRENNEQFF. CDR3 DNA: TGCGCCAGCAGCTTCACGGACAGGGAAAACAATGAGCAGTTCTTC.